This T cell receptor (beta chain) was recovered during a study of blood T cell repertoires in COVID-19 (dated by TCRdb to the early 2020s). As for the study more broadly: Collaborator samples came from the United States, Italy and Spain and covered acute and convalescent phases of COVID-19. The material from the prospective study consisted of cDNA or gDNA derived from T cells, B-cell-depleted T cells, or PBMCs. Subjects who had been exposed to COVID-19, were actively infected with it, or had recovered from it provided the deeply sampled blood TCRbeta repertoires that made up the dataset. A freely available public database, intended as a resource for researchers studying the immune response to SARS-CoV-2, is where the repertoires were released. Samples came from the ongoing ImmuneRACE study (first 160 participants) plus 1,254 subjects from 6 global collaborators. The sample metadata nearly always contained a de-identified subject ID, COVID-19 status, age in years and sex. HLA class I and class II types, where available, came from metadata supplied by the sample provider rather than from assay-based typing.

Beyond this particular receptor, the publication reports: The quantity of clinical and demographic metadata differed by source and by participant and was supplied without curation.

Each collaborating institution followed its own protocols to collect whole blood in K2EDTA tubes. For TCRbeta analysis, collaborators shipped samples in one of three forms: frozen whole blood, isolated PBMCs, or DNA extracted from either of those sample types. CDR1 SGHAT and CDR2 FQNNGV are derived from the germline V gene. Germline trimming: 4 bases from V, 0 bases from J; junction bases outside gene matches: 3. From cysteine to phenylalanine, the CDR3 is 14 amino acids long. Kept here is only the CDR3 DNA, which spans 42 bases and is read in frame from base 1. The immunoSEQ Assay, a bias-controlled multiplex PCR, was used to amplify TCRbeta CDR3 regions from genomic DNA. In the paper's pipeline: Nucleated cell counts per sample were estimated from amplification of reference gene primers within the assay. Sequence reads were collapsed and filtered to measure the absolute abundance of every unique TCRbeta CDR3 rearrangement. For each sample, productive Simpson clonality was calculated by taking the square root of Simpson's diversity index across productive rearrangements. The immuneACCESS repertoire file appears here via TCRdb, limited to in-frame rearrangements. These files lack a portion of the clones; in checked studies, under half of the deficit traces to unresolved V genes, and the cause of the others is not known. D and trimming were read from the DNA, whereas the V and J calls and clone size are those reported in that table. The sample table lists about 250,000 clones, more than 65% of them with a count of one. The ten largest clonotypes hold 7.9% of the sample.

A few counts support this clone. The clone's antigen remains unknown. One base away there is no much larger clone; base qualities are not given. The rearrangement joined TRBV11-2 to TRBJ2-7, with TRBD2 identical over 7 junction bases. The receptor was derived from an elderly woman with acute or convalescent COVID-19. Sequencing was performed on peripheral blood. The CDR3 region has the sequence CASSSTSVSYEQYF. Read as DNA, the sequence is TGTGCCAGCAGCTCTACTAGCGTCTCCTACGAGCAGTACTTC.